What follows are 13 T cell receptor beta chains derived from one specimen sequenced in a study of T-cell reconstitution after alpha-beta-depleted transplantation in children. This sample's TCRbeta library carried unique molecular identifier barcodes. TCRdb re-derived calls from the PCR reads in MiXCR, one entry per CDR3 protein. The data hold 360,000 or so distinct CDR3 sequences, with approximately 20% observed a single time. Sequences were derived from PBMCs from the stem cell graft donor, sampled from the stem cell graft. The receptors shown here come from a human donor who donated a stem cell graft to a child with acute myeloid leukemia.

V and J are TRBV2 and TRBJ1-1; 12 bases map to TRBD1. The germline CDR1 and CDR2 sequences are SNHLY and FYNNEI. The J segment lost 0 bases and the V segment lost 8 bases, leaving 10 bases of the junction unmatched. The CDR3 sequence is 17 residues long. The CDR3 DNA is TGTGCCAGCGGCGGGGGACAGGGGGCCGAAATGAACACTGAAGCTTTCTTT. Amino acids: CASGGGQGAEMNTEAFF. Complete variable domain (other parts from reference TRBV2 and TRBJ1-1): EPEVTQTPSHQVTQMGQEVILRCVPISNHLYFYWYRQILGQKVEFLVSFYNNEISEKSEIFDDQFSVERPDGSNFTLKIRSTKLEDSAMYFCASGGGQGAEMNTEAFFGQGTRLTVV.

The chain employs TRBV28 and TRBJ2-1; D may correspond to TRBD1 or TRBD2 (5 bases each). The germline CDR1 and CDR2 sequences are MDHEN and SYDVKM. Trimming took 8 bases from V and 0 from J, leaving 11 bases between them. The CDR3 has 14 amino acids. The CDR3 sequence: CASRGRSSYNEQFF. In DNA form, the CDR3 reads TGTGCCAGCCGGGGCAGGAGCTCCTACAATGAGCAGTTCTTC.

In nucleotides, the CDR3 is TGTGCCAGCAGCCAGACTAGCGGGAAGAATGAGCAGTTCTTC. Its protein product is CASSQTSGKNEQFF. V and J are TRBV4-2 and TRBJ2-1, with 11 bases fitting TRBD2. This CDR3 spans 14 amino acids. The V segment lost 3 bases and the J segment 7 bases; nucleotides outside the gene matches: 2. CDR1 and CDR2 (germline): LGHNA, YNFKEQ.

The CDR3 nucleotides read TGCGCCAGCAGCTTGGACGCAGGGCCCTACGAGCAGTACTTC. As protein: CASSLDAGPYEQYF. This rearrangement joins TRBV5-1 to TRBJ2-7; D might be TRBD1 (5 bases). Germline V gene sequence: CDR1 SGHRS, CDR2 YFSETQ. CDR3 length: 14 residues. Trimming took 0 bases from V and 2 from J, leaving 9 bases between them.

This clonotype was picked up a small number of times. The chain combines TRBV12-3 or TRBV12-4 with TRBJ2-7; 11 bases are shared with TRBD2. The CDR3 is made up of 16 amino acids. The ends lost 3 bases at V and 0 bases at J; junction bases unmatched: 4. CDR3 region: CASSLGSGRASYEQYF. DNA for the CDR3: TGTGCCAGCAGTTTGGGTAGCGGGAGGGCCTCCTACGAGCAGTACTTC.

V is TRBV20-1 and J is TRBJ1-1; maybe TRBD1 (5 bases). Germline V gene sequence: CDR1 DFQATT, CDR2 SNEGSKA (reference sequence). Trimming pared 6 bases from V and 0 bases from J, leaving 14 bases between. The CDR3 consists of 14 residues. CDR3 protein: CSAQRQPMNTEAFF. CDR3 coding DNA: TGCAGTGCCCAAAGACAGCCGATGAACACTGAAGCTTTCTTT.

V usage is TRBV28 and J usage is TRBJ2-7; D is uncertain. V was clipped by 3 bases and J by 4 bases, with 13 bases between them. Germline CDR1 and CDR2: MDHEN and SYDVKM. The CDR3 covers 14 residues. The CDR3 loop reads CASSFTNSEYEQYF. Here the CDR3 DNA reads TGTGCCAGCAGTTTCACGAACAGTGAATACGAGCAGTACTTC.

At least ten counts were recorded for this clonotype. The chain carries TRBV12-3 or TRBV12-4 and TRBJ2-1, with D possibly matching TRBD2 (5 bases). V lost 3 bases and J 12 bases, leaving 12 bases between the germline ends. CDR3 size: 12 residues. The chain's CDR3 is CASSFKASRQFF. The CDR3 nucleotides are TGTGCCAGCAGTTTCAAGGCTAGCAGGCAGTTCTTC.

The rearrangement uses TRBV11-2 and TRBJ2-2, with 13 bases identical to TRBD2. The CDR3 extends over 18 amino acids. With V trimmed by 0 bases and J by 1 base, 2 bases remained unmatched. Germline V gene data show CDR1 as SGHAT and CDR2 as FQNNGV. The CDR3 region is CASSLEGTSGMNTGELFF. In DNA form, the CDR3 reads TGTGCCAGCAGCTTAGAAGGGACTAGCGGGATGAACACCGGGGAGCTGTTTTTT.

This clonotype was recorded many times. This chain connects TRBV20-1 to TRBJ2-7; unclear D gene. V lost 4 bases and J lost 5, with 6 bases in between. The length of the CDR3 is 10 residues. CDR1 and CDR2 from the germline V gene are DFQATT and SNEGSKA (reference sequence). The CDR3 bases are TGCAGTGCTACGGTCCACGAGCAGTACTTC. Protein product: CSATVHEQYF.

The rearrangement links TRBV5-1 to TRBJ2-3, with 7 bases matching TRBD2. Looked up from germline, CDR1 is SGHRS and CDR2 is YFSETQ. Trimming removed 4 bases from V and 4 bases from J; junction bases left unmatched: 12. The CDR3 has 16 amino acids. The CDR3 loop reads CASSPRRLAVADTQYF. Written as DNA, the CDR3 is TGCGCCAGCAGCCCGAGACGACTAGCTGTCGCAGATACGCAGTATTTT.

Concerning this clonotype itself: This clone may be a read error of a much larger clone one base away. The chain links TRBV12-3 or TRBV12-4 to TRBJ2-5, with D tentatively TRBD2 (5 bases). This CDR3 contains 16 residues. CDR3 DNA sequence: TGTGCCAGCAGTTTAGACCAGAGGAGGTACCAAGAGACCCAGTGCTTC. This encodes CASSLDQRRYQETQCF.

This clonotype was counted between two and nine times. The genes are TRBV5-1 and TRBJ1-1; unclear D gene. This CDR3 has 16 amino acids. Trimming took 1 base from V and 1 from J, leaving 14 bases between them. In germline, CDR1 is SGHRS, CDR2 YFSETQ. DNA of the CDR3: TGCGCCAGCAGCTTGCTAGGAGGCCCCCCGAACACTGAAGCTTTCTTT. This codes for CASSLLGGPPNTEAFF.